This TCR beta chain emerged from a study of human T cells and chemical hapten exposure. Germline values: CDR1 ENHRY, CDR2 SYGVKD. Between the trimmed V and J ends, which lost 6 bases and 1 base, there was a span of 8 bases. CDR3 length: 13 amino acids. Stated time point: patch test 2, 6 weeks after DPC sensitization. Regarding treatment: therapeutic diphenylcyclopropenone sensitization with weekly scalp DPC. This clonotype was counted at least ten times. MiXCR was run by TCRdb on the RACE reads, yielding one entry per CDR3 protein. The sample contains roughly 140,000 distinct CDR3 sequences, over 9.5% of which appear only once.

The receptor's source is a woman between 45 and 60 years old with alopecia areata. Some clones in this sample may be carry-over from other donors' samples. The chain combines TRBV10-3 with TRBJ2-3; possible D gene TRBD2, 6 bases. The sequencing used whole blood, collected in connection with sensitization to the hapten diphenylcyclopropenone (DPC). In nucleotides, the CDR3 is TGTGCCATCAGGATAGCGGGCACAGATACGCAGTATTTT. Encoded protein: CAIRIAGTDTQYF.